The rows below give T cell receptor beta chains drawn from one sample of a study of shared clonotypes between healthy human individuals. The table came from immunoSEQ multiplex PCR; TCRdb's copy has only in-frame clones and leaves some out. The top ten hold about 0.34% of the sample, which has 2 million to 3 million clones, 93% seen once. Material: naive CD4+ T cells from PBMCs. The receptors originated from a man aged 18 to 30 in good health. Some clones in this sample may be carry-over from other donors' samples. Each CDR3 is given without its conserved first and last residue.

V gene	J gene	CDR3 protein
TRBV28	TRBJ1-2	ASSFPGMFGYT
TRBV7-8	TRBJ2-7	ASSLGKNEQY
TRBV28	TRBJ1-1	ASSLSLRTDLEAF
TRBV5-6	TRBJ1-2	ASSLRQGDGYT
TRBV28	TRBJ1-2	ASSQDRNYGYT
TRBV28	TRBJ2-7	ASNRPGQGSYEQY
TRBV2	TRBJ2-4	ASSNTGGANIQY
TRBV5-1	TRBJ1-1	ASSAFDRTGAF
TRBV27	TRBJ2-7	ASSLLQGSYEQY
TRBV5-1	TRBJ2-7	ASRLQGASYEQY
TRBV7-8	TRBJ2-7	ASSLVTLPYEQY
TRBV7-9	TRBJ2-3	ASSLEVSSTDTQY
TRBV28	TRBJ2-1	ASSLLAGREF
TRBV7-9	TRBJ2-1	ASSLAGEQF
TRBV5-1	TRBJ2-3	ASNSGGTTFTDTQY
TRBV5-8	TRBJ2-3	ASSLRDTQY
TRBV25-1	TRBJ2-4	ASSPQGNIQY
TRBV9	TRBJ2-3	ASSVVQGARDTQY
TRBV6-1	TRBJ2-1	ASSNYNEQF
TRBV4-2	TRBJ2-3	ASSQDRTSGFLTDTQY
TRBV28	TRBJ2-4	ASSRPLAGAKNIQY
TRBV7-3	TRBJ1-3	ASSLTGTAGNTIY
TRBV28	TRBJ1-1	ASRRDRGAF
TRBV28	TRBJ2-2	ASSLLSVRVWVGNTGELF
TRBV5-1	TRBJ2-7	ASSYQGGKSYEQY
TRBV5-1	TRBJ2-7	ASSPLTSGSSYEQY
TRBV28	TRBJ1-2	ASGKTGSYGYT
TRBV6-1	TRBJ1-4	ASKVVITTNEKLF
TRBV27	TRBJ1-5	ASSLMAASNQPQH